A single sample is the source of the 8 T cell receptor beta chains below, sequenced in a study of T-cell memory formation after mild COVID-19 (TCRdb year 2021). The receptor library was made with 5' RACE. This sample was sequenced with an Illumina NovaSeq 6000. TCRdb reprocessing: public reads trimmed at Q25 with fastp, clones called with MiXCR, in-frame beta chains kept. Here each entry gathers all rows of one CDR3 protein and keeps the most common genes and DNA. Counted in this sample were about 400,000 distinct CDR3 sequences; about a quarter of them appeared once. The ten biggest clones cover around 14% of the sample. Source material: PBMCs or a T cell subset sorted from them (not recorded which). These receptors were taken from an adult woman who had mild COVID-19 (a few samples of this study predate the infection). The sample titles of this study are shuffled in the database, so cell type and time point are left out; the donor was told from shared clones.

This clonotype was counted between two and nine times. The chain recombines TRBV4-2 with TRBJ2-7; 9 positions match TRBD2. This CDR3 is 16 amino acids long. CDR1 and CDR2 from the germline V gene are LGHNA and YNFKEQ. J gave up 0 bases and V 0 bases, and 3 bases lay outside the gene matches. CDR3 sequence: CASSQDVTSGSYEQYF. CDR3 nucleotide sequence: TGTGCCAGCAGCCAAGATGTGACTAGCGGCTCCTACGAGCAGTACTTC.

The rearrangement joins TRBV6-5 to TRBJ1-1; D is perhaps TRBD1 (5 bases). Looked up from germline, CDR1 is MNHEY and CDR2 is SVGAGI. The CDR3 totals 16 residues. The V end was cut by 2 bases, the J end by 1 base, with 14 bases between. The CDR3 spells CASSYVVPGWNTEAFF. DNA of the CDR3: TGTGCCAGCAGTTACGTAGTCCCAGGGTGGAACACTGAAGCTTTCTTT.

This rearrangement joins TRBV27 to TRBJ1-6, with a weak D call TRBD1 (5 bases). There are 15 residues in the CDR3. Germline V CDR1 and CDR2: MNHEY, SMNVEV (reference sequence). Deletions cut 3 bases from V and 10 bases from J, with 16 bases between. This chain's CDR3 is CASSFATAQGSPLHF. The DNA of the CDR3 is TGTGCCAGCAGTTTTGCGACAGCCCAGGGCTCACCCCTCCACTTT.

In nucleotides, the CDR3 is TGTGCCAGCTCACCAAATATGGTTTCGGGGGTTGCCACTGAAGCTTTCTTT. The encoded protein is CASSPNMVSGVATEAFF. The chain has TRBV18 and TRBJ1-1; possibly TRBD1 for D (5 bases). The V gene lost 2 bases and the J gene lost 4 bases, with 20 bases spanning the gap. The germline V gene encodes CDR1 KGHSH and CDR2 LQKENI. The CDR3 consists of 17 residues.

V usage is TRBV7-2 and J usage is TRBJ2-3; D is undetermined. The germline gives CDR1 SGHTA, CDR2 FQGNSA. V was clipped by 5 bases and J by 6 bases, with 9 bases between them. This CDR3 region has 12 residues. The CDR3 here is CASSQTLDTQYF. CDR3 coding DNA: TGTGCCAGCAGCCAGACGTTGGATACGCAGTATTTT.

The chain links TRBV29-1 to TRBJ2-7, with 11 bases lining up with TRBD1. The length of the CDR3 is 17 residues. Germline trimming cut 4 bases from V and 2 bases from J; bases unmatched to any gene: 13. Germline V lookup: CDR1 SQVTM, CDR2 ANQGSEA. CDR3 protein: CSVAIARGQGVPYEQYF. The CDR3 region has the DNA TGCAGCGTTGCTATAGCCCGGGGACAGGGGGTTCCCTACGAGCAGTACTTC.

The chain combines TRBV20-1 with TRBJ1-5; D remains unclear. V was pared by 5 bases and J by 0 bases, with 20 bases between. Germline CDR1 and CDR2: DFQATT and SNEGSKA (reference sequence). This CDR3 has 17 residues. The CDR3 region is CSAATFNAYYSNQPQHF. The CDR3 DNA follows: TGCAGTGCTGCCACCTTTAATGCTTATTATAGCAATCAGCCCCAGCATTTT.

This clonotype has a handful of counts. The V call is TRBV6-5, the J call TRBJ2-7, with TRBD2 as a possible D gene (7 bases). The CDR3 is made up of 16 amino acids. With 5 bases removed from V and 0 bases from J, the gap between germline ends came to 17 bases. Per the germline V gene, CDR1 is MNHEY and CDR2 is SVGAGI. CDR3 in amino acids: CASSPRGGGSSYEQYF. The DNA of the CDR3 is TGTGCCAGCAGTCCGAGGGGGGGAGGGAGCTCCTACGAGCAGTACTTC.